This passage covers 30 T cell receptor beta chains from one sample sequenced in a study of OX40 agonist ivuxolimab in advanced cancers. Method: immunoSEQ multiplex PCR; TCRdb's copy keeps in-frame clones and lacks some. The sample comprises tens of thousands of clones, just under 90% of which are singletons, and less than 2% rests with the top ten. Sample: CD4+ or CD8+ T cells sorted from blood, taken in a trial of the OX40 agonist ivuxolimab. The receptor set was obtained from an adult with an advanced solid tumor such as melanoma, head and neck, liver or kidney cancer.

The chain uses TRBV5-1 and TRBJ2-1; 7 bases agree with TRBD2. The V and J ends lost 7 bases and 9 bases, in that order; junction bases with no gene match: 19. CDR3 size: 16 residues. The germline CDR1 and CDR2 sequences are SGHRS and YFSETQ. The CDR3 DNA sequence: TGCGCCAGCGCCACCTATGCGGGAGTGGTCGGAGGTGAGCAGTTCTTC. It yields the protein CASATYAGVVGGEQFF.

The V and J genes are TRBV6-6 and TRBJ1-5; a weak D match, TRBD1 (6 bases). The CDR3 contains 15 residues. Germline V gene lookup returns CDR1 MNHNY and CDR2 SVGAGI (reference sequence). V dropped 5 bases and J dropped 1 base, with 12 bases sitting between them. CDR3 sequence: CASSVLGQSNQPQHF. The CDR3 DNA follows: TGTGCCAGCAGTGTCCTGGGACAAAGCAATCAGCCCCAGCATTTT.

The chain combines TRBV7-2 with TRBJ1-1; D is perhaps TRBD1 (6 bases). The CDR3 is 14 amino acids. Germline V gene sequence: CDR1 SGHTA, CDR2 FQGNSA. The V gene lost 6 bases and the J gene lost 1 base, with 12 bases spanning the gap. This CDR3 is CASRVEGQNTEAFF. CDR3 nucleotides: TGTGCCAGCAGGGTGGAGGGACAGAACACTGAAGCTTTCTTT.

V gene TRBV25-1 combines with J gene TRBJ2-6, with D perhaps matching TRBD1 (5 bases). The CDR3 is made up of 15 amino acids. The V gene's germline CDR1 is MGHDK and CDR2 SYGVNS. V lost 4 bases, J lost 0 bases, and 7 bases lay in between. The CDR3 sequence: CASSVQGSGANVLTF. CDR3 coding DNA: TGTGCCAGCAGTGTCCAGGGCTCTGGGGCCAACGTCCTGACTTTC.

The genes are TRBV28 and TRBJ2-1; 7 bases align to TRBD1. The CDR3 is 17 residues long. With 6 bases clipped from V and 2 bases from J, the junction kept 13 bases outside the gene matches. Looked up from germline, CDR1 is MDHEN and CDR2 is SYDVKM. This CDR3 reads CASRLPPDRAPYNEQFF. The CDR3 DNA sequence: TGTGCCAGCAGACTACCCCCCGACAGGGCCCCCTACAATGAGCAGTTCTTC.

V and J are TRBV29-1 and TRBJ2-3; 9 bases agree with TRBD2. Trimming at V came to 3 bases and at J to 1 base, leaving 2 bases not matched to a gene. From germline, CDR1 is SQVTM and CDR2 ANQGSEA. The CDR3 is 14 amino acids. CDR3 residues: CSVDGGGGTDTQYF. DNA for the CDR3: TGCAGCGTTGACGGCGGGGGGGGCACAGATACGCAGTATTTT.

The chain uses TRBV28 and TRBJ1-1, with D tentatively TRBD1 (6 bases). Germline V gene lookup returns CDR1 MDHEN and CDR2 SYDVKM. Between the trimmed V and J ends, which lost 2 bases and 1 base, there was a span of 11 bases. CDR3 length: 15 residues. The CDR3 protein is CASSLAGGGNTEAFF. Written as DNA, the CDR3 is TGTGCCAGCAGTTTAGCGGGGGGCGGGAACACTGAAGCTTTCTTT.

The chain employs TRBV7-9 and TRBJ1-4; unclear D gene. The V gene lost 5 bases and the J gene lost 4 bases, with 14 bases spanning the gap. Looked up from germline, CDR1 is SEHNR and CDR2 is FQNEAQ (reference sequence). This CDR3 spans 15 amino acids. The CDR3 sequence is CASSRAQENNEKLFF. The CDR3 nucleotides read TGTGCCAGCAGCAGGGCGCAGGAGAATAATGAAAAACTGTTTTTT.

V and J are TRBV5-6 and TRBJ1-4; D remains ambiguous. Trimming shortened V by 3 bases and J by 0 bases, and 18 bases separated the two germline ends. CDR3 length equals 18 residues. Germline V gives CDR1 SGHDT, CDR2 YYEEEE. The CDR3 region is CASSSLGRSQATNEKLFF. The CDR3 nucleotides are TGTGCCAGCAGCTCGCTTGGACGGTCTCAAGCAACTAATGAAAAACTGTTTTTT.

This clone was picked up one time. The gene calls are TRBV7-2 and TRBJ1-5; D unresolved. Germline CDR1 SGHTA, CDR2 FQGNSA. The CDR3 sequence is 12 residues long. With 2 bases removed from V and 6 bases from J, the gap between germline ends came to 5 bases. CDR3 nucleotide sequence: TGTGCCAGCAGCTTAAATGGTCAGCCCCAGCATTTT. This encodes CASSLNGQPQHF.

The chain is built from TRBV7-9 and TRBJ2-1; the D is unclear. The V gene lost 1 base and the J gene lost 15 bases, with 13 bases spanning the gap. The CDR3 has 12 residues. CDR1 SEHNR and CDR2 FQNEAQ come from the germline V gene (reference sequence). CDR3 sequence: CASSLEFGLRFF. The CDR3 coding sequence is TGTGCCAGCAGCTTAGAATTTGGTCTTAGGTTCTTC.

The chain is built from TRBV9 and TRBJ2-7; a weak D match, TRBD1 (6 bases). Germline values: CDR1 SGDLS, CDR2 YYNGEE. With 4 bases removed from V and 0 bases from J, the gap between germline ends came to 11 bases. This CDR3 has 14 residues. The CDR3 protein is CASSPETGSYEQYF. As DNA, the CDR3 is TGTGCCAGCAGCCCCGAGACAGGCTCCTACGAGCAGTACTTC.

The chain employs TRBV11-3 and TRBJ1-1; D gene ambiguous. The CDR3 has 12 amino acids. With 5 bases removed from V and 10 bases from J, the gap between germline ends came to 14 bases. Germline V gene lookup returns CDR1 SGHNT and CDR2 YENEEA. The CDR3 nucleotides are TGTGCCAGCAGCCCTTTAGGGATACTAGCTTTCTTT. It codes for CASSPLGILAFF.

This chain connects TRBV5-1 to TRBJ1-2; D gene uncertain. Trimming removed 0 bases at V and 4 bases at J, with 10 bases between. The CDR3 is 14 amino acids. Germline V gene data show CDR1 as SGHRS and CDR2 as YFSETQ. This chain's CDR3 is CASSLGTTSYGYTF. The DNA for the CDR3 is TGCGCCAGCAGCTTGGGCACGACCTCCTATGGCTACACCTTC. The whole variable domain, filled in from reference TRBV5-1 and TRBJ1-2, reads KAGVTQTPRYLIKTRGQQVTLSCSPISGHRSVSWYQQTPGQGLQFLFEYFSETQRNKGNFPGRFSGRQFSNSRSEMNVSTLELGDSALYLCASSLGTTSYGYTFGSGTRLTVV.

The chain combines TRBV5-1 with TRBJ2-3, with 9 bases identical to TRBD2. The germline V gene encodes CDR1 SGHRS and CDR2 YFSETQ. With V trimmed by 0 bases and J by 5 bases, 13 bases remained unmatched. CDR3 length: 18 amino acids. The CDR3 DNA reads TGCGCCAGCAGCTTGGGGGTCCTAGCGGGGACCTGGGGAGATACGCAGTATTTT. Translating gives CASSLGVLAGTWGDTQYF.

The chain uses TRBV29-1 and TRBJ2-1; the D gene is possibly TRBD1 (5 bases). The V gene lost 6 bases and the J gene lost 5 bases, with 17 bases spanning the gap. Germline V gene data show CDR1 as SQVTM and CDR2 as ANQGSEA. This CDR3 contains 14 residues. The CDR3 DNA is TGCAGCGTCAAAAGGGCAGGGTGGGACAATGAGCAGTTCTTC. It is translated as CSVKRAGWDNEQFF.

The table lists this clone with a few counts. This rearrangement joins TRBV7-3 to TRBJ2-3; TRBD2 agrees at 10 bases. Per the germline V gene, CDR1 is SGHTA and CDR2 is FQGTGA. The V gene end was trimmed by 6 bases and the J gene end by 3 bases; junction bases not matched to a gene: 3. CDR3 size: 14 residues. DNA for the CDR3: TGTGCCAGCAGGGAGCGGGAGGGAACAGATACGCAGTATTTT. Its protein is CASREREGTDTQYF.

The chain recombines TRBV7-2 with TRBJ2-5; no reliable D call. This CDR3 is built from 13 residues. Germline values: CDR1 SGHTA, CDR2 FQGNSA. The germline V and J ends were trimmed by 2 bases and 4 bases, with 8 bases remaining between them. The CDR3 DNA reads TGTGCCAGCAGCTTAAGTTTTCGAGAGACCCAGTACTTC. Amino acids: CASSLSFRETQYF.

This clone appeared once. V and J are TRBV27 and TRBJ1-4; D is possibly TRBD1 (5 bases). V dropped 2 bases and J dropped 8 bases, with 21 bases sitting between them. This CDR3 has 17 residues. Germline V lookup: CDR1 MNHEY, CDR2 SMNVEV (reference sequence). The CDR3 protein is CASSLIKQAGLLEKLFF. DNA for the CDR3: TGTGCCAGCAGTTTAATTAAGCAAGCGGGACTCTTGGAAAAACTGTTTTTT.

The chain is built from TRBV27 and TRBJ1-2; D is uncertain. Germline-derived CDR1 and CDR2 are MNHEY and SMNVEV (reference sequence). Trimming left V 6 bases short and J 5 bases short, with 19 bases between. The CDR3 has 15 amino acids. In nucleotides, the CDR3 is TGTGCCAGCAGCCTTACCTGGACGACAATTTATGGCTACACCTTC. Translated, it gives CASSLTWTTIYGYTF.

J is TRBJ2-7 and V is TRBV6-5; D is uncertain. Trimming stripped 7 bases from V and 0 bases from J, with 10 bases between. In germline, CDR1 is MNHEY, CDR2 SVGAGI. This CDR3 has 13 amino acids. The chain's CDR3 is CASTLGPSYEQYF. Here the CDR3 DNA reads TGTGCCAGCACGCTTGGGCCCTCCTACGAGCAGTACTTC.

The rearrangement uses TRBV28 and TRBJ2-7, with D possibly matching TRBD1 (6 bases). The CDR3 length is 18 residues. Trimming stripped 4 bases from V and 1 base from J, with 23 bases between. In germline, CDR1 is MDHEN, CDR2 SYDVKM. Here the CDR3 DNA reads TGTGCCAGCAGTTACCCCCCCGCCGGACAGAGGAGTTCCTACGAGCAGTACTTC. As protein: CASSYPPAGQRSSYEQYF.

The V call is TRBV11-3, the J call TRBJ2-1; 8 positions match TRBD1. The CDR3 runs 15 residues. From germline, CDR1 is SGHNT and CDR2 YENEEA. With 5 bases clipped from V and 4 bases from J, the junction kept 7 bases outside the gene matches. CDR3 DNA sequence: TGTGCCAGCAGCCCAAGGGACAGGAGTTACAATGAGCAGTTCTTC. Translation: CASSPRDRSYNEQFF.

This clone was observed a single time. DNA for the CDR3: TGTGCCAGCAGTGAACTAGCGGGAGCAGATACGCAGTATTTT. It yields the protein CASSELAGADTQYF. The chain has TRBV6-4 and TRBJ2-3; 11 positions match TRBD2. V trimming: 3 bases; J trimming: 4 bases; junction bases outside the gene matches: 0. The CDR3 consists of 14 residues. CDR1 is MRHNA and CDR2 is SNTAGT in the germline V gene.

The V gene is TRBV6-1, the J gene TRBJ1-5; no reliable D call. Germline V gene sequence: CDR1 MNHNS, CDR2 SASEGT. CDR3 length equals 16 residues. Trimming removed 0 bases at V and 0 bases at J, with 9 bases between. This chain's CDR3 is CASSEAQRISNQPQHF. CDR3 nucleotide sequence: TGTGCCAGCAGTGAAGCGCAGCGAATTAGCAATCAGCCCCAGCATTTT.

This clone was found once. The chain uses TRBV28 and TRBJ2-6; the match to TRBD1 covers 8 bases. V lost 3 bases to trimming and J lost 4 bases; unmatched junction nucleotides: 2. Germline CDR1 is MDHEN and CDR2 is SYDVKM. The CDR3 has 15 residues. As DNA, the CDR3 is TGTGCCAGCAGTTTGGACAGGGCCGGGGCCAACGTCCTGACTTTC. This sequence encodes CASSLDRAGANVLTF.

This rearrangement joins TRBV5-1 to TRBJ1-1, with a tentative D call TRBD1 (6 bases). This CDR3 is built from 14 residues. Germline CDR1 and CDR2: SGHRS and YFSETQ. Trimming left V 8 bases short and J 4 bases short, with 18 bases between. The CDR3 protein is CASQGSLGPTEAFF. CDR3 sequence (DNA): TGCGCCAGTCAGGGGAGTCTGGGGCCCACTGAAGCTTTCTTT. Full variable domain (rest looked up from reference TRBV5-1 and TRBJ1-1): KAGVTQTPRYLIKTRGQQVTLSCSPISGHRSVSWYQQTPGQGLQFLFEYFSETQRNKGNFPGRFSGRQFSNSRSEMNVSTLELGDSALYLCASQGSLGPTEAFFGQGTRLTVV.

The chain uses TRBV28 and TRBJ1-3; TRBD1 agrees at 10 bases. The V and J ends lost 5 bases and 4 bases, in that order; junction bases with no gene match: 2. CDR3 length: 14 amino acids. Germline CDR1 reads MDHEN; CDR2 reads SYDVKM. The CDR3 loop reads CASSRQGAGNTIYF. CDR3 DNA: TGTGCCAGCAGTCGACAGGGGGCGGGAAACACCATATATTTT.

This clone was counted once. The chain employs TRBV19 and TRBJ2-7, with 8 bases fitting TRBD1. This CDR3 contains 17 residues. Germline values: CDR1 LNHDA, CDR2 SQIVND (reference sequence). V shed 2 bases, J shed 3 bases, and the junction held 12 bases outside the gene matches. The CDR3 loop reads CASSISSRQGAIYEQYF. The CDR3 DNA sequence: TGTGCCAGTAGTATATCCTCCCGGCAGGGGGCGATCTACGAGCAGTACTTC. Full variable domain (missing parts from reference TRBV19 and TRBJ2-7): DGGITQSPKYLFRKEGQNVTLSCEQNLNHDAMYWYRQDPGQGLRLIYYSQIVNDFQKGDIAEGYSVSREKKESFPLTVTSAQKNPTAFYLCASSISSRQGAIYEQYFGPGTRLTVT.

V gene TRBV5-4 combines with J gene TRBJ2-2, with TRBD1 identical over 8 bases. The CDR3 extends over 15 amino acids. V gave up 2 bases and J gave up 5 bases; unmatched junction bases: 5. Germline CDR1 is SGHNT and CDR2 is YYREEE (reference sequence). Written as DNA, the CDR3 is TGTGCCAGCAGCTTTGACAGGGGAGTAACCGGGGAGCTGTTTTTT. Its protein is CASSFDRGVTGELFF.